These T cell receptor beta chains were read from a single sample in a study of Tregs in tolerant kidney transplant recipients. Only in-frame clones appear in the TCRdb table, and some are missing; sequencing was by immunoSEQ multiplex PCR. This table holds 200,000 to 300,000 clones, roughly 80% found once. The material sequenced was CD4+ T cells from blood. The source of these receptors is a human donor in good health. Both conserved end residues are part of each CDR3. A row's size may be missing; if present it is once, few, many or a size class.

CDR3	V	size
CASSLDPAATYEQYF	TRBV7-9	.
CASSFSGRSDTQYF	TRBV7-7	.
CASSQLGQANYGYTF	TRBV7-9	.
CASSFVDWPATYEQYF	TRBV5-4	.
CAWSAIRGNNSPLHF	TRBV30	.
CASSLGQGRDEQFF	TRBV5-1	.
CASSLAGVAGTQYF	TRBV7-2	.
CASADPPTYEQYF	TRBV6-1	.
CASSFGQNYGYTF	TRBV7-9	once
CAWSLGLAANTGELFF	TRBV30	.
CAWSEVLPYEQYF	TRBV30	.
CASTRRNSYEQYF	TRBV6-5	.
CASSEESTGELFF	TRBV2	many
CAGSGLASNEQFF	TRBV6-4	.
CASSLVRHAGGSGYTF	TRBV7-9	.
CASSPPLLTYEQYF	TRBV18	.
CASSPDSLRSNQPQHF	TRBV18	.
CASSLGRSGAEAFF	TRBV7-9	.
CASSKGGRTGELSF	TRBV6-5	.
CASSLAVRVEQYF	TRBV7-9	.
CASSRTTNEKLFF	TRBV6-1	.
CAWKRGGDTGELFF	TRBV30	.
CASSEIGTGHQPQHF	TRBV2	.
CASSPRTLAGGHYEQYF	TRBV18	.
CASSSQGVGTGELFF	TRBV7-8	.
CASSSRLAGAGADTQYF	TRBV7-3	.
CASSPFHIGTAGANVLTF	TRBV5-1	.
CASSEQPTVENEQFF	TRBV6-4	.
CASSSGERGYTF	TRBV6-5	.
CASSQAGLGQPQHF	TRBV4-1	few
CASSEDGGNQPQHF	TRBV2	few